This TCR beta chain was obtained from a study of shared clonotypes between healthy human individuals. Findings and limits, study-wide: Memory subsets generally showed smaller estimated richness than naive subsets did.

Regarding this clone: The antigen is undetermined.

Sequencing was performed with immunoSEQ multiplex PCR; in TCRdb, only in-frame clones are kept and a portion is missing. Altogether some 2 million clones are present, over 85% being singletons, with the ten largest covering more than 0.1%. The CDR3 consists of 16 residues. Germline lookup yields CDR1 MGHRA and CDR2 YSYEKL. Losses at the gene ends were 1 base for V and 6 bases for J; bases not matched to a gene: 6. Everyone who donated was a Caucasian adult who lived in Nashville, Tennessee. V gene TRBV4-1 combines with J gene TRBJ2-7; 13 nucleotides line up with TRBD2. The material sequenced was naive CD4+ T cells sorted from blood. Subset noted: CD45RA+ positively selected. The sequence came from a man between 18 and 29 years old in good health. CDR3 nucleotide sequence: TGCGCCAGCAGCCAAGCGCGGACTAGCGGGGGTGGCGAGCAGTACTTC. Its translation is CASSQARTSGGGEQYF.